The 8 T cell receptor beta chains below were found in one sample sequenced in a study of Ad26.COV2.S vaccination and SARS-CoV-2 variants. Treatment reported: 15 to 20 received Ad26.COV2.S at low or high dose, single or two shots; 5 received placebo; per-sample allocation not given. Sampling was performed 63 days after the first vaccine or placebo injection. Produced via immunoSEQ multiplex PCR; TCRdb's table is partial and in-frame only. The repertoire holds about 480,000 clones, with roughly 89% as singletons. The specimen comprised peripheral blood, sampled in a trial of Ad26.COV2.S vaccine versus placebo. The receptors derive from a person between 18 and 59 years old who received the Ad26.COV2.S COVID-19 vaccine or a placebo.

The rearrangement joins TRBV5-6 to TRBJ2-7; 8 nucleotides align to TRBD2. The CDR3 is made up of 15 amino acids. J gave up 4 bases and V 1 base, and 7 bases lay outside the gene matches. Germline CDR1 SGHDT, CDR2 YYEEEE. CDR3 residues: CASSLSGRLSYEQYF. CDR3 coding DNA: TGTGCCAGCAGCTTGAGCGGGAGACTTTCTTACGAGCAGTACTTC.

This rearrangement joins TRBV5-6 to TRBJ2-4; D tentatively reads TRBD1 or TRBD2 (5 bases each). The V end was cut by 4 bases, the J end by 5 bases, with 16 bases between. Germline V gives CDR1 SGHDT, CDR2 YYEEEE. The CDR3 has 15 amino acids. The CDR3 sequence is CASSNYRGAQNIQYF. The CDR3, as DNA: TGTGCCAGCAGCAACTATCGAGGGGCCCAAAACATTCAGTACTTC.

This clone is a singleton in its sample. The chain links TRBV11-3 to TRBJ2-1; 8 bases agree with TRBD2. This CDR3 has 14 residues. The germline V gene encodes CDR1 SGHNT and CDR2 YENEEA. Trimming removed 8 bases from V and 5 bases from J; junction bases left unmatched: 8. CDR3 region: CASRGGPPNNEQFF. CDR3 nucleotide sequence: TGTGCCAGCCGGGGGGGACCCCCCAACAATGAGCAGTTCTTC. Using reference TRBV11-3 and TRBJ2-1 for the parts outside the CDR3, the full variable domain is EAGVVQSPRYKIIEKKQPVAFWCNPISGHNTLYWYLQNLGQGPELLIRYENEEAVDDSQLPKDRFSAERLKGVDSTLKIQPAELGDSAVYLCASRGGPPNNEQFFGPGTRLTVL.

The V and J genes are TRBV15 and TRBJ2-3; TRBD2 matches at 12 bases. This CDR3 has 16 amino acids. CDR1 and CDR2 (germline): LNHNV, YYDKDF (reference sequence). With 6 bases clipped from V and 4 bases from J, the junction kept 8 bases outside the gene matches. This CDR3 reads CATSSSGRAIADTQYF. CDR3 coding DNA: TGTGCCACCAGTTCTAGCGGGAGGGCCATCGCAGATACGCAGTATTTT.

This rearrangement joins TRBV9 to TRBJ2-1; TRBD1 aligns across 8 bases. V was clipped by 4 bases and J by 7 bases; unmatched bases: 19. Germline lookup yields CDR1 SGDLS and CDR2 YYNGEE. There are 18 residues in the CDR3. The CDR3 DNA is TGTGCCAGCAGCCTAACTAACATACCGGGACAGGACTATAATGAGCAGTTCTTC. Protein: CASSLTNIPGQDYNEQFF. The complete variable domain, with remaining parts taken from reference TRBV9 and TRBJ2-1, reads DSGVTQTPKHLITATGQRVTLRCSPRSGDLSVYWYQQSLDQGLQFLIQYYNGEERAKGNILERFSAQQFPDLHSELNLSSLELGDSALYFCASSLTNIPGQDYNEQFFGPGTRLTVL.

The rearrangement uses TRBV2 and TRBJ2-7; the match to TRBD2 covers 7 bases. CDR3 size: 12 residues. From germline, CDR1 is SNHLY and CDR2 FYNNEI. The CDR3 protein is CAGGGNPYEQYF. CDR3 nucleotide sequence: TGTGCGGGGGGGGGTAACCCCTACGAGCAGTACTTC.

Details on this clone: The sample has other DNA sequences that encode this CDR3 too. The chain has TRBV27 and TRBJ2-5, with a weak D call TRBD2 (6 bases). The V and J ends lost 3 bases and 5 bases respectively, with 13 bases between them. The CDR3 covers 14 residues. Germline CDR1 MNHEY, CDR2 SMNVEV (reference sequence). In DNA form, the CDR3 reads TGTGCCAGCAGTTTTTTAGGAGCGGGTGAGACCCAGTACTTC. Its protein product is CASSFLGAGETQYF.

V gene TRBV15 combines with J gene TRBJ1-6; no reliable D call. This CDR3 comprises 14 residues. Germline CDR1 reads LNHNV; CDR2 reads YYDKDF (reference sequence). With 8 bases removed from V and 6 bases from J, the gap between germline ends came to 14 bases. CDR3 protein: CATGRGDRNSPLHF. Written as DNA, the CDR3 is TGTGCCACCGGACGAGGCGATCGTAATTCACCCCTCCACTTT.